This is a list of T cell receptor beta chains from one sample in a study of technical replicates of blood from a few donors. Profiled with immunoSEQ multiplex PCR; TCRdb holds only in-frame clones, not every one. The top ten hold around 0.2% of the sample, which has 74,000 or so clones, 90% to 98% seen once. The sequenced sample consisted of T cells isolated from PBMCs. Receptors originate from a human donor in good health. CDR3s include the opening cysteine and the closing phenylalanine or tryptophan. A D gene is named only where the DNA matches it firmly. The size of a clone is reported for some rows only, either as once, few or many, or as a class for expanded clones.

V,D,size,J,CDR3,DNA
TRBV14,TRBD2,-,TRBJ2-3,CASRASGGSDTQYF,TGTGCCAGCAGGGCTAGCGGGGGTTCCGATACGCAGTATTTT
TRBV4-1,-,-,TRBJ1-2,CASSPLLEGGGYTF,TGCGCCAGCAGCCCCCTTTTAGAGGGAGGGGGCTACACCTTC
TRBV2,TRBD1,-,TRBJ1-1,CASLRTGTGDKTEAFF,TGTGCCAGCTTACGCACCGGGACAGGGGACAAGACTGAAGCTTTCTTT
TRBV10-3,-,-,TRBJ1-1,CAIRMSKNTEAFF,TGTGCCATCCGTATGAGTAAGAACACTGAAGCTTTCTTT
TRBV28,TRBD2,-,TRBJ2-7,CASSLPGLAGYEQYF,TGTGCCAGCAGTTTACCCGGACTAGCGGGCTACGAGCAGTACTTC
TRBV5-1,-,-,TRBJ2-7,CASSPTPEVEQYF,TGCGCCAGCAGCCCAACCCCAGAGGTCGAGCAGTACTTC
TRBV19,-,-,TRBJ1-6,CASSMGQAYNSPLHF,TGTGCCAGTAGTATGGGGCAGGCGTATAATTCACCCCTCCACTTT
TRBV4-2,TRBD2,-,TRBJ2-3,CASSQAAGVSTDTQYF,TGTGCCAGCAGCCAAGCTGCGGGAGTAAGCACAGATACGCAGTATTTT
TRBV9,-,-,TRBJ2-1,CASSGLRSNEQFF,TGTGCCAGCAGCGGGCTCAGGTCCAATGAGCAGTTCTTC
TRBV4-1,TRBD1,-,TRBJ2-7,CASSQEGQGAYEQYF,TGCGCCAGCAGCCAAGAGGGACAGGGGGCATACGAGCAGTACTTC
TRBV19,TRBD2,-,TRBJ2-3,CASRVRHLAGGTDTQYF,TGTGCCAGTAGGGTTCGTCATCTAGCGGGAGGCACAGATACGCAGTATTTT
TRBV5-4,-,-,TRBJ2-7,CASSFQGAAYEQYF,TGTGCCAGCAGCTTCCAGGGTGCGGCCTACGAGCAGTACTTC
TRBV28,-,-,TRBJ2-7,CASSLDPNRDSYEQYF,TGTGCCAGCAGTTTAGACCCAAACAGGGACTCCTACGAGCAGTACTTC
TRBV13,-,once,TRBJ2-3,CASSSSSTDTQYF,TGTGCCAGCAGCTCGAGTAGCACAGATACGCAGTATTTT
TRBV5-1,TRBD2,-,TRBJ2-5,CASGGAGGLQETQYF,TGCGCCAGCGGAGGAGCGGGGGGGCTCCAAGAGACCCAGTACTTC
TRBV7-9,TRBD2,-,TRBJ2-5,CASSQPNGGIRETQYF,TGTGCCAGCAGCCAGCCGAACGGGGGGATTAGGGAGACCCAGTACTTC
TRBV11-2,-,-,TRBJ2-7,CASSLGPTSSYEQYF,TGTGCCAGCAGCCTAGGCCCCACTAGTTCCTACGAGCAGTACTTC